The clone carrying this T cell receptor beta chain was recorded at least ten times. Its antigen is not identified. Every sequencing run generated over 170 million TCR-beta sequences from 15-18 subjects. TCRdb recomputed calls from the 5' RACE reads with MiXCR, one row per CDR3 protein. The data contain approximately 52,000 distinct CDR3 sequences, around 3.1% of them singletons. Where libraries were unsorted, they were derived from 2 million PBMCs stored at -80 degrees C. The data are from a study of neurological immune-mediated disorders. V shed 3 bases and J 7 bases; nucleotides not matched to a gene: 7. Germline V gene sequence: CDR1 WSHSY, CDR2 SAAADI. The CDR3 covers 15 residues. Study outcomes and limitations: Multiple sclerosis was found to have the least TCR clonal expansion, below healthy controls, and HTLV-1-associated myelopathy the most. When repertoires were grouped phylogenetically, those of 18 of 34 multiple sclerosis patients fell into one related-CDR3 cluster, a possible signature.

The source is a middle-aged man with multiple sclerosis. The chain carries TRBV10-2 and TRBJ1-4, with 8 bases fitting TRBD1. Source material: PBMCs. The CDR3 DNA sequence: TGCGCCAGCAGTGATCCGGGACAGGAGTCTGAAAAACTGTTTTTT. Protein: CASSDPGQESEKLFF.